The 21 T cell receptor beta chains listed next were all sequenced from one sample in a study of T cells after yellow fever vaccination. TCRdb ran MiXCR on the 5' RACE reads and lists one entry per CDR3 protein. The repertoire has 100,000 to 150,000 distinct CDR3 sequences, 6.5% to 9% of them found once; the top ten carry 2.7%. The source was CD4+ T cells sorted from PBMCs, collected approximately 47 days after the first yellow fever vaccination. These receptors were collected from a man aged 18 to 29 who received the YFV17D yellow fever vaccine.

This clonotype showed up many times. The genes are TRBV5-1 and TRBJ2-3, with 11 bases fitting TRBD2. Trimming removed 3 bases from V and 2 bases from J; junction bases left unmatched: 5. This CDR3 comprises 16 residues. Germline V CDR1 and CDR2: SGHRS, YFSETQ. The CDR3 DNA is TGCGCCAGCAGCTCGCTAGCGGGGGGACTCACAGATACGCAGTATTTT. Amino acids: CASSSLAGGLTDTQYF.

This clonotype came up many times. This chain connects TRBV12-3 or TRBV12-4 to TRBJ1-6; 7 nucleotides align to TRBD1. This CDR3 has 15 amino acids. J gave up 6 bases and V 1 base, and 3 bases lay outside the gene matches. CDR3 amino acids: CASSLGQGANSPLHF. The CDR3, as DNA: TGTGCCAGCAGTTTAGGACAGGGCGCTAATTCACCCCTCCACTTT.

This clonotype was observed at least ten times. The V gene is TRBV5-1, the J gene TRBJ2-1; possibly TRBD1 for D (5 bases). Per germline, CDR1 SGHRS and CDR2 YFSETQ. The CDR3 sequence is 16 residues long. V was trimmed by 0 bases and J by 2 bases, leaving 12 bases between them. The CDR3 sequence is CASSLANRQAYNEQFF. CDR3 bases: TGCGCCAGCAGCTTGGCCAACAGGCAGGCCTACAATGAGCAGTTCTTC. Full variable domain (missing parts from reference TRBV5-1 and TRBJ2-1): KAGVTQTPRYLIKTRGQQVTLSCSPISGHRSVSWYQQTPGQGLQFLFEYFSETQRNKGNFPGRFSGRQFSNSRSEMNVSTLELGDSALYLCASSLANRQAYNEQFFGPGTRLTVL.

Many counts were recorded for this clonotype. The V gene is TRBV6-4, the J gene TRBJ2-4, with D maybe TRBD1 (7 bases). With 6 bases removed from V and 2 bases from J, the gap between germline ends came to 14 bases. Germline V gene lookup returns CDR1 MRHNA and CDR2 SNTAGT. The CDR3 contains 15 residues. The CDR3 here is CASSHPGGTKNIQYF. CDR3 coding DNA: TGTGCCAGCAGCCACCCAGGGGGGACCAAAAACATTCAGTACTTC.

This clonotype was counted at least ten times. The rearrangement uses TRBV7-3 and TRBJ2-2; unclear D gene. Trimming removed 5 bases from V and 3 bases from J, with 4 bases in between. CDR3 length: 12 amino acids. Germline assignment: CDR1 SGHTA and CDR2 FQGTGA. For the CDR3, the DNA is TGTGCCAGCAGCCTCCACACCGGGGAGCTGTTTTTT. It translates to CASSLHTGELFF. The variable domain in full, with the rest retrieved from reference TRBV7-3 and TRBJ2-2, is GAGVSQTPSNKVTEKGKYVELRCDPISGHTALYWYRQSLGQGPEFLIYFQGTGAADDSGLPNDRFFAVRPEGSVSTLKIQRTERGDSAVYLCASSLHTGELFFGEGSRLTVL.

This clonotype was counted at least ten times. The chain uses TRBV10-3 and TRBJ2-7; unclear D gene. Per the germline V gene, CDR1 is ENHRY and CDR2 is SYGVKD. This CDR3 contains 14 residues. Trimming removed 0 bases from V and 6 bases from J, with 12 bases in between. As DNA, the CDR3 is TGTGCCATCAGTGAGTCGTGGTCAGCCTCCGAGCAGTACGTC. Translation gives CAISESWSASEQYV.

This clonotype was counted many times. This chain uses TRBV7-2 with TRBJ2-5; 7 bases are a match to TRBD2. The CDR3 is 15 amino acids. CDR1 SGHTA and CDR2 FQGNSA come from the germline V gene. With 2 bases clipped from V and 5 bases from J, the junction kept 8 bases outside the gene matches. In nucleotides, the CDR3 is TGTGCCAGCAGCTTAATGGGGGGGTCTCACGAGACCCAGTACTTC. This gives the protein CASSLMGGSHETQYF. The full variable domain, completed using reference TRBV7-2 and TRBJ2-5, is GAGVSQSPSNKVTEKGKDVELRCDPISGHTALYWYRQSLGQGLEFLIYFQGNSAPDKSGLPSDRFSAERTGGSVSTLTIQRTQQEDSAVYLCASSLMGGSHETQYFGPGTRLLVL.

V usage is TRBV2 and J usage is TRBJ2-7; 13 nucleotides match TRBD2. The CDR3 is 13 amino acids. The germline CDR1 and CDR2 sequences are SNHLY and FYNNEI. V shed 8 bases, J shed 3 bases, and the junction held 1 base outside the gene matches. The CDR3, as DNA: TGTGCCAGCCGACTAGCGGGAGGCTACGAGCAGTACGTC. Translated: CASRLAGGYEQYV.

The V and J genes are TRBV6-5 and TRBJ2-7; TRBD2 agrees at 7 bases. CDR3 length equals 15 residues. V was clipped by 2 bases and J by 2 bases; unmatched bases: 6. The germline V gene has CDR1 MNHEY and CDR2 SVGAGI. CDR3 protein: CASSYPQAGAYEQYF. As DNA, the CDR3 is TGTGCCAGCAGTTACCCCCAGGCGGGGGCCTACGAGCAGTACTTC.

A word on this clonotype: A much larger clone lies a single base off, so this may be a read error. The chain carries TRBV5-1 and TRBJ2-7; tentatively, D is TRBD1 (6 bases). Germline V CDR1 and CDR2: SGHRS, YFSETQ. With 8 bases removed from V and 6 bases from J, the gap between germline ends came to 18 bases. The length of the CDR3 is 13 residues. The CDR3 DNA reads TGCGCCAGAAGCCACCCAGGGGCGAGCGAGCAGTACTTC. Translated: CARSHPGASEQYF.

The table lists this clonotype with many counts. The rearrangement joins TRBV20-1 to TRBJ1-2; D call uncertain. Germline CDR1 and CDR2: DFQATT and SNEGSKA (reference sequence). This CDR3 is built from 13 residues. Trimming removed 4 bases from V and 1 base from J, with 10 bases in between. The CDR3 here is CSAKGVVNYGYTF. CDR3 bases: TGCAGTGCTAAGGGAGTGGTTAACTATGGCTACACCTTC.

At least ten counts were recorded for this clonotype. The chain has TRBV5-1 and TRBJ1-3; D is uncertain. Trimming stripped 0 bases from V and 2 bases from J, with 6 bases between. Looked up from germline, CDR1 is SGHRS and CDR2 is YFSETQ. The CDR3 loop spans 14 amino acids. This chain's CDR3 is CASSLGSAGNTIYF. For the CDR3, the DNA is TGCGCCAGCAGCTTGGGTAGCGCTGGAAACACCATATATTTT.

This clonotype was observed many times. The chain combines TRBV18 with TRBJ2-7; D ambiguous. Trimming stripped 4 bases from V and 4 bases from J, with 5 bases between. Germline CDR1 KGHSH, CDR2 LQKENI. CDR3 length equals 11 residues. The CDR3 is CASSRQYEQYF. The CDR3, as DNA: TGTGCCAGCTCACGACAATACGAGCAGTACTTC.

The chain joins TRBV2 to TRBJ2-2; tentatively, D is TRBD1 (6 bases). Trimming cost V 4 bases and J 4 bases, with 10 bases left between them. Per germline, CDR1 SNHLY and CDR2 FYNNEI. This CDR3 contains 14 residues. This CDR3 is CASSVQGLTGELFF. The CDR3 bases are TGTGCCAGCAGTGTTCAGGGGCTCACCGGGGAGCTGTTTTTT.

As regards this clonotype: Possible read error: a much larger clone is one base away. The genes are TRBV4-2 and TRBJ1-1; D is uncertain. Germline assignment: CDR1 LGHNA and CDR2 YNFKEQ. The CDR3 has 15 amino acids. The V end was cut by 0 bases, the J end by 1 base, with 9 bases between. The CDR3 bases are TGTGCCAGCAGCCAAGACCCCACCGGGAACACTGAAGCTTTCTTT. Its protein product is CASSQDPTGNTEAFF.

Remarks on this clonotype: A far larger clone is off by one base, so a read error is likely. The V and J genes are TRBV7-9 and TRBJ2-7, with D hard to call. Trimming removed 5 bases from V and 3 bases from J, with 5 bases in between. The CDR3 contains 11 residues. Per germline, CDR1 SEHNR and CDR2 FQNEAQ (reference sequence). In nucleotides, the CDR3 is TGTGCCAGCAGCCTGTACTACGAGCAGTACTTC. Translated, it gives CASSLYYEQYF.

The gene calls are TRBV7-3 and TRBJ1-2; 12 nucleotides agree with TRBD1. V was pared by 4 bases and J by 8 bases, with 11 bases of the junction left unmatched. Germline CDR1 reads SGHTA; CDR2 reads FQGTGA. The CDR3 is made up of 16 amino acids. CDR3 amino acids: CASSSGPGTGGQGYTF. The DNA for the CDR3 is TGTGCCAGCAGCTCCGGTCCCGGGACAGGGGGCCAAGGCTACACCTTC.

In this sample, this clonotype turned up many times. This chain links TRBV6-5 with TRBJ2-5; 11 bases are shared with TRBD2. The J segment lost 6 bases and the V segment lost 0 bases, leaving 9 bases of the junction unmatched. The CDR3 is 17 residues long. Per germline, CDR1 MNHEY and CDR2 SVGAGI. The CDR3 bases are TGTGCCAGCAGTTACTCGAGTCTAGCGGGGGGAAAAAAGACCCAGTACTTC. Protein sequence: CASSYSSLAGGKKTQYF.

This clonotype was detected many times. The chain recombines TRBV5-1 with TRBJ2-3, with a possible D match to TRBD2 (5 bases). Trimming removed 4 bases at V and 6 bases at J, with 15 bases between. The CDR3 sequence is 14 residues long. Germline assignment: CDR1 SGHRS and CDR2 YFSETQ. CDR3 in amino acids: CASSPGVLTDTQYF. The CDR3, as DNA: TGCGCCAGCAGCCCCGGGGTGTTGACTGATACGCAGTATTTT.

A remark on this clonotype: A read error may explain this, as a much larger clone is one base away. This chain uses TRBV7-2 with TRBJ2-3, with TRBD1 as a possible D gene (6 bases). V was shortened by 4 bases and J by 4 bases, with 15 bases between the two germline ends. The CDR3 sequence is 15 residues long. CDR1 and CDR2 (germline): SGHTA, FQGNSA. The CDR3 is CASSSLQGSADTQYF. As DNA, the CDR3 is TGTGCCAGCAGCTCGCTACAGGGTAGCGCAGATACGCAGTATTTT.

This clonotype has ten or more counts. J is TRBJ2-3 and V is TRBV29-1; weak D call: TRBD1 (5 bases). The germline V and J ends were trimmed by 4 bases and 3 bases, with 14 bases remaining between them. The CDR3 is 14 residues long. From germline, CDR1 is SQVTM and CDR2 ANQGSEA. CDR3 DNA: TGCAGCGTTGTGGGGCCAGCTCGGACAGATACGCAGTATTTT. Translating it yields CSVVGPARTDTQYF.